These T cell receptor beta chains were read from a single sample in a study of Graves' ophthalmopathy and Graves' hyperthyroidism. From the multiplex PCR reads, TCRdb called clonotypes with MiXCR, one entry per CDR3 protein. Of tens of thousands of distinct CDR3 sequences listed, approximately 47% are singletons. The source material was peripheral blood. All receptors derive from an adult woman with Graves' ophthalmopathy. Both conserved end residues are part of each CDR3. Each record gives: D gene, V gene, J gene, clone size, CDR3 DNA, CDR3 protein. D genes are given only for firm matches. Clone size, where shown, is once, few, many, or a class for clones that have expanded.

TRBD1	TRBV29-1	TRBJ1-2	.	TGCAGCGCCGGACAGGTCTGGGGCTACACCTTC	CSAGQVWGYTF
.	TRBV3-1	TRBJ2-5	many	TGTGCCAGCAGCCAAGCGAGCAGCTCGGTGGAGACCCAGTACTTC	CASSQASSSVETQYF
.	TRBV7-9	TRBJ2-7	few	TGTGCCGGCAGCTCCAGACTGGTCGAGCGGTACTTC	CAGSSRLVERYF
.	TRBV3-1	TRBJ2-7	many	TGTGCCAGCAGCTCCTGGGACACCTACGAGCAGTACTTC	CASSSWDTYEQYF
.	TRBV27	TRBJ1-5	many	TGTGCCAGCAGTCCACAAACTAGCAATCAGCCCCAGCATTTT	CASSPQTSNQPQHF
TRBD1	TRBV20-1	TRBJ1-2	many	TGCAGTGCTAGAAGGGGACAGGGGGACGGCTACACCTTC	CSARRGQGDGYTF
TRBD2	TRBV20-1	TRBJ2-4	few	TGCGGTGCTAGCCCCGGGACTAGCGGGGACCTAGCCAAAAACATTCAGTACTTC	CGASPGTSGDLAKNIQYF
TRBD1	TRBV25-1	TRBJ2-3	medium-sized	TGTGCCAGCAGTGGATCTCGGACAGGGGTCCCAGATACGCAGTATTTT	CASSGSRTGVPDTQYF
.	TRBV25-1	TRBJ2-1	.	TGTGTCGGCGGTGGCGAGGGCTTCGCCTACAATGAGCAGTTCTTC	CVGGGEGFAYNEQFF
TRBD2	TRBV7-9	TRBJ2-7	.	TGCGCCAGCAGCCAAGATAGCGGCAGGGAGGGCTCGGAGCAGTACTTC	CASSQDSGREGSEQYF
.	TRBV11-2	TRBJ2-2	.	TGTGCCAGCAGCGGAGGACGGCTGTTTTTT	CASSGGRLFF
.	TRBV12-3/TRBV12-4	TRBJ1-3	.	TGTGCCAGCAGCGAGTATGGGGGCTCTACTGTAAACACCATATATTTT	CASSEYGGSTVNTIYF
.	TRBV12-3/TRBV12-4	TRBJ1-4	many	TGTGCCAGTCGAAGAACAGGGATAGGAAAACTGTTTTTT	CASRRTGIGKLFF
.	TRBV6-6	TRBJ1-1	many	TGTGCCAGCAGGACCTCCGGGCAGTCCATGAGAGCTTTCTTT	CASRTSGQSMRAFF
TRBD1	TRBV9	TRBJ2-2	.	TGTGCCAGCAGCGCAAAAGGCAGAAGGGGGCTCAGGGAGCTGTTTTTT	CASSAKGRRGLRELFF
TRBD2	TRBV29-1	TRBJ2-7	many	TGCAGCGCCACTATTACTAGCGGGAGGAGCGAGCAGTACTTC	CSATITSGRSEQYF
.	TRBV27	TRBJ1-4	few	TGTGCCAGCAGTTCATCCCCCCGGGGACGGAATGAAAAACTGTTTTTT	CASSSSPRGRNEKLFF
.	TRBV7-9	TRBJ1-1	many	TGTGCCAGCAGCTCAAACGACCGGGGGAACACTGAAGCTTTCTTT	CASSSNDRGNTEAFF
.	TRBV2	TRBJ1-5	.	TGTGCCAGCAGTGAACAGGGTCATCAGCCCCAGCATTTT	CASSEQGHQPQHF
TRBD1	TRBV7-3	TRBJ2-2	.	TGTGCCAGCAGCGAGACAGGGGGGAACACCGGGGAGCTGTTTTTT	CASSETGGNTGELFF
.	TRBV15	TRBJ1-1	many	TGTGCCACCAGCAGAGATACGAACACTGAAGCTTTCTTT	CATSRDTNTEAFF
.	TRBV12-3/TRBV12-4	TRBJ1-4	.	TGTGCCAGCACCATGGGGGCCGGGGATGAAAAACTGTTTTTT	CASTMGAGDEKLFF
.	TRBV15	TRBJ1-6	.	TGTGCCACCAGCAAGGCAGGGAACGATTCACCCCTCCACTTT	CATSKAGNDSPLHF
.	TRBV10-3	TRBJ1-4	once	TGTGCCATCAGACTACCGGCACAGGGCCGGGAAAAACTGTTTTTT	CAIRLPAQGREKLFF
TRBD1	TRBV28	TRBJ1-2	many	TGTGCCAGCAGCCCGACAGGGGGGAGAGAGGGCTACACCTTC	CASSPTGGREGYTF
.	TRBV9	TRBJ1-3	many	TGTGCCAGCAGCGTAGGTGGGAATGGAAACACCATATATTTT	CASSVGGNGNTIYF
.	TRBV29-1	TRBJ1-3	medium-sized	TGCAGCTTACGGACAGCCGGGGGCACCATATATTTT	CSLRTAGGTIYF
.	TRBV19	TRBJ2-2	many	TGTGCCAGTAGGAGTAGGGTCGACACCGGGGAGCTGTTTTTT	CASRSRVDTGELFF
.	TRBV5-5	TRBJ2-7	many	TGTGCCAGCAGAAGAGACCCGTCTGCCTACGAGCAGTACTTC	CASRRDPSAYEQYF
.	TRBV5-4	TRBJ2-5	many	TGTGCCAGTCTATTGGGGGAGACCCAGTACTTC	CASLLGETQYF
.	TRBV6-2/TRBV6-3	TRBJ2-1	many	TGTGCCAGCAGTTACTTCTTTAGGGGCGAGCAGTTCTTC	CASSYFFRGEQFF
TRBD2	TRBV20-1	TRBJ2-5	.	TGCAGTGCTGGGGAGGGGAGTGGTTTTGAGCCCCAGTACTTC	CSAGEGSGFEPQYF
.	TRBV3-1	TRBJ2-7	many	TGTGCCAGCAGCCAAGATCTCACATCCTACGAGCAGTACTTC	CASSQDLTSYEQYF
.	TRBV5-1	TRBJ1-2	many	TGCGCCAGCAGCTCGGGAGCAAATGGTGGCTACACCTTC	CASSSGANGGYTF
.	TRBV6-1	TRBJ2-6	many	TGTGCCAGCAGTGAATTTACTGGGGCCAACGTCCTGACTTTC	CASSEFTGANVLTF